The 21 T cell receptor beta chains reported below all come from one sample, sequenced in a study of post-analysis software for immune sequencing data. Regarding the study as a whole: In patients, TRBV5-6, TRBV5-1 and TRBV20-1 belonged to 4 or 5 TRBV segments found more frequently than in controls.

cDNA libraries for TCR beta contained unique molecular identifiers. One entry per CDR3 protein results from TCRdb running MiXCR on the PCR reads. The sample contains over 300,000 distinct CDR3 sequences, about a third of which appear only once. Antigens of these TCRs are unknown. Sequences were obtained from blood. All receptors come from a girl aged 5-17 years with multiple sclerosis.

The chain uses TRBV11-1 and TRBJ1-1; 9 bases map to TRBD1. The CDR3 has 14 residues. Germline lookup yields CDR1 SGHAT and CDR2 FQDESV (reference sequence). V dropped 2 bases and J dropped 5; count of bases not matched to a gene: 3. In nucleotides, the CDR3 is TGTGCCAGCAGCTTAAGACAGGGGGTGACTGAAGCTTTCTTT. Protein product: CASSLRQGVTEAFF.

The chain links TRBV7-8 to TRBJ2-1; D might be TRBD1 (5 bases). This CDR3 is built from 16 residues. Trimming removed 0 bases from V and 3 bases from J, with 12 bases in between. CDR1 and CDR2 (germline): SGHVS, FQNEAQ. CDR3: CASSLAGRVSYNEQFF. CDR3 DNA sequence: TGTGCCAGCAGCTTAGCGGGCAGGGTAAGCTACAATGAGCAGTTCTTC.

A note on this clonotype: At one boundary the junction diverges from the germline segment, which might be a read error. J is TRBJ2-7 and V is TRBV6-5, with D unclear. The germline gives CDR1 MNHEY, CDR2 SVGAGI. CDR3 length equals 15 residues. CDR3 bases: TGTACCAGCAGTTACCATCGACTCGCCTCCTACGAGCAGTACTTC. Translated, it gives CTSSYHRLASYEQYF.

This chain uses TRBV29-1 with TRBJ2-7; the D gene is possibly TRBD1 (6 bases). V was trimmed by 7 bases and J by 3 bases, leaving 16 bases between them. Germline CDR1 is SQVTM and CDR2 is ANQGSEA. The CDR3 totals 13 residues. In DNA form, the CDR3 reads TGCAGCGCCAGGACAGACCCGGGCTACGAGCAGTACTTC. It translates to CSARTDPGYEQYF.

The sample holds a few counts of this clonotype. The rearrangement uses TRBV6-2 or TRBV6-3 and TRBJ2-1; 9 positions agree with TRBD2. CDR1 and CDR2 from the germline V gene are MNHEY and SVGEGT. This CDR3 spans 15 amino acids. Losses at the gene ends were 8 bases for V and 7 bases for J; bases not matched to a gene: 12. The CDR3 coding sequence is TGTGCCAGCGAGCCTCTAGCGGGGATTAGGAATGAGCAGTTCTTC. Amino acids: CASEPLAGIRNEQFF.

This clonotype was counted between two and nine times. The chain employs TRBV12-3 or TRBV12-4 and TRBJ2-5; TRBD2 agrees at 7 bases. The CDR3 runs to 18 residues. The J segment lost 0 bases and the V segment lost 5 bases, leaving 15 bases of the junction unmatched. The CDR3 DNA reads as TGTGCCAGCAGTACCAGCGAAGCGGGACCGACGTACCAAGAGACCCAGTACTTC. Protein product: CASSTSEAGPTYQETQYF.

This clonotype occurred a few times. The V call is TRBV4-3, the J call TRBJ2-5, with 14 bases fitting TRBD2. V shed 4 bases and J 5 bases; nucleotides not matched to a gene: 3. From germline, CDR1 is LGHNA and CDR2 YSLEER. The CDR3 is made up of 15 amino acids. The CDR3 protein is CASSPTSGRGETQYF. As DNA, the CDR3 is TGCGCCAGCAGCCCGACTAGCGGGAGGGGTGAGACCCAGTACTTC.

With regard to this clonotype: Given a much more abundant clone one base away, this may be a read error. V usage is TRBV4-3 and J usage is TRBJ2-1; TRBD2 matches at 8 bases. The trim removed 0 bases at V and 10 bases at J, leaving 11 bases unmatched. Germline assignment: CDR1 LGHNA and CDR2 YSLEER. The length of the CDR3 is 16 residues. The CDR3 nucleotides are TGCGCCAGCAGCCAAGAGCCTCTCGGGGGGGCCAAAGAGCAGTTCTTC. It codes for CASSQEPLGGAKEQFF.

The table lists this clonotype with a few counts. J is TRBJ2-4 and V is TRBV28, with D possibly matching TRBD1 (8 bases). This CDR3 is built from 16 residues. Germline CDR1 reads MDHEN; CDR2 reads SYDVKM. The V gene lost 5 bases and the J gene lost 0 bases, with 14 bases spanning the gap. CDR3 loop: CASSPGGGGAKNIQYF. The CDR3 DNA reads TGTGCCAGCAGTCCAGGGGGCGGGGGAGCCAAAAACATTCAGTACTTC.

This clonotype was counted between two and nine times. The chain joins TRBV7-2 to TRBJ1-4; no clear D. Germline loops: CDR1 SGHTA, CDR2 FQGNSA. The CDR3 covers 14 residues. Between the trimmed V and J ends, which lost 1 base and 8 bases, there was a span of 11 bases. CDR3 DNA: TGTGCCAGCAGCTTAGTCATGCGAGACGAAAAACTGTTTTTT. It specifies CASSLVMRDEKLFF.

This clonotype has a handful of counts. The V call is TRBV2, the J call TRBJ1-2, with D hard to call. Trimming pared 5 bases from V and 1 base from J, leaving 17 bases between. Germline V lookup: CDR1 SNHLY, CDR2 FYNNEI. CDR3 size: 16 residues. Written as DNA, the CDR3 is TGTGCCAGCAGTCCAACCGCGAGGCGGAATAACTATGGCTACACCTTC. This sequence encodes CASSPTARRNNYGYTF.

This clonotype occurred a few times. The chain links TRBV4-3 to TRBJ1-1; the match to TRBD1 covers 9 bases. Germline V gives CDR1 LGHNA, CDR2 YSLEER. V lost 6 bases, J lost 3 bases, and 5 bases stayed unmatched. The CDR3 totals 14 residues. In DNA form, the CDR3 reads TGCGCCAGCAGGCTACAGGGGGCAGACACTGAAGCTTTCTTT. Residues: CASRLQGADTEAFF.

The genes are TRBV2 and TRBJ2-7, with no clear D. The CDR3 sequence is 14 residues long. CDR1 and CDR2 (germline): SNHLY, FYNNEI. With 8 bases removed from V and 5 bases from J, the gap between germline ends came to 19 bases. CDR3 nucleotides: TGTGCCAGCTTATGGGTCTCCCCTGGGAACGAGCAGTACTTC. Translating it yields CASLWVSPGNEQYF.

This chain links TRBV4-3 with TRBJ1-6, with D possibly matching TRBD1 (5 bases). Germline assignment: CDR1 LGHNA and CDR2 YSLEER. Trimming cost V 1 base and J 7 bases, with 11 bases left between them. The CDR3 runs 15 residues. CDR3 bases: TGCGCCAGCAGCCAAGTGCCAGGGACGAATTCACCCCTCCACTTT. Translating gives CASSQVPGTNSPLHF.

The chain combines TRBV7-9 with TRBJ2-7; a weak D match, TRBD1 (6 bases). Trimming shortened V by 5 bases and J by 3 bases, and 11 bases separated the two germline ends. CDR1 SEHNR and CDR2 FQNEAQ come from the germline V gene (reference sequence). CDR3 size: 13 residues. DNA of the CDR3: TGTGCCAGCAGCCACGGACAGCTCTACGAGCAGTACTTC. Protein: CASSHGQLYEQYF.

A few counts support this clonotype. The chain recombines TRBV10-3 with TRBJ2-7, with a tentative D call TRBD1 (5 bases). V lost 3 bases and J 2 bases, leaving 14 bases between the germline ends. This CDR3 is 15 amino acids long. CDR1 is ENHRY, CDR2 SYGVKD, per germline. The chain's CDR3 is CAISDPRESPYEQYF. CDR3 nucleotides: TGTGCCATCAGTGACCCCAGGGAAAGCCCCTACGAGCAGTACTTC.

This clonotype was detected only a few times. The V call is TRBV5-4, the J call TRBJ2-1; D gene uncertain. CDR1 is SGHNT, CDR2 YYREEE, per germline (reference sequence). V gave up 2 bases and J gave up 3 bases, with 12 bases separating them. The CDR3 is made up of 15 amino acids. The CDR3: CASSFLEDLYNEQFF. The CDR3 DNA is TGTGCCAGCAGCTTTCTAGAGGACCTCTACAATGAGCAGTTCTTC.

This chain links TRBV12-5 with TRBJ2-1; 11 nucleotides match TRBD2. Unmatched junction bases numbered 6, after V lost 7 bases and J lost 4 bases. Germline loops: CDR1 LGHNT, CDR2 FRNRAP. CDR3 length equals 15 residues. Here the CDR3 reads CASAEGLADYNEQFF. CDR3 bases: TGTGCTAGTGCCGAGGGACTAGCGGATTACAATGAGCAGTTCTTC.

J is TRBJ1-2 and V is TRBV14, with a weak D call TRBD1 (5 bases). Germline lookup yields CDR1 SGHDN and CDR2 FVKESK. The CDR3 sequence is 12 residues long. V shed 1 base and J shed 6 bases, with 6 bases lying between them. CDR3 in amino acids: CASSQGQHGYTF. The CDR3 region has the DNA TGTGCCAGCAGCCAAGGACAGCATGGCTACACCTTC.

A few counts support this clonotype. V is TRBV5-6 and J is TRBJ1-5; no clear D. CDR3 size: 15 residues. Per germline, CDR1 SGHDT and CDR2 YYEEEE. The V end was cut by 1 base, the J end by 4 bases, with 12 bases between. CDR3 sequence: CASSLWEGRNQPQHF. The CDR3 DNA is TGTGCCAGCAGCTTGTGGGAGGGTAGGAATCAGCCCCAGCATTTT. The variable domain in full, completed from reference TRBV5-6 and TRBJ1-5, reads DAGVTQSPTHLIKTRGQQVTLRCSPKSGHDTVSWYQQALGQGPQFIFQYYEEEERQRGNFPDRFSGHQFPNYSSELNVNALLLGDSALYLCASSLWEGRNQPQHFGDGTRLSIL.

Only one count was recorded for this clonotype. The genes are TRBV29-1 and TRBJ2-5; no definite D call. CDR1 and CDR2 (germline): SQVTM, ANQGSEA. V lost 2 bases to trimming and J lost 2 bases, with 3 bases between them. The CDR3 covers 11 residues. This CDR3 is CSVERQETQYF. The CDR3 DNA sequence: TGCAGCGTTGAACGACAAGAGACCCAGTACTTC.